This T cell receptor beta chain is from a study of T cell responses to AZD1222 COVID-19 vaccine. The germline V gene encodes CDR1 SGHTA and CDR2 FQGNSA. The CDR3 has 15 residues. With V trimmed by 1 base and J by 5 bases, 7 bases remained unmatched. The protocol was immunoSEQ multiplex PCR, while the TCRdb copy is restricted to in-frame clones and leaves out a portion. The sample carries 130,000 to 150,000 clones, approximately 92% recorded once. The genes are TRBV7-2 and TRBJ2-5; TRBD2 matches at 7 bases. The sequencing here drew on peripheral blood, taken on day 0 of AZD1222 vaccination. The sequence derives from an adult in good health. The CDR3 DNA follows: TGTGCCAGCAGCTTAGAAGGGAGGGCTTGGGAGACCCAGTACTTC. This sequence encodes CASSLEGRAWETQYF.